This TCR beta chain is drawn from a study of blood T cell repertoires in COVID-19 (dated by TCRdb to 2018 to 2020). As for the study more broadly: Samples from collaborators originated in the United States, Italy and Spain and spanned both the acute and convalescent phases of COVID-19. The prospective study material was composed of cDNA or gDNA derived from T cells, B-cell-depleted T cells, or PBMCs. Subjects who had been exposed to COVID-19, were actively infected with it, or had recovered from it provided the deeply sampled blood TCRbeta repertoires that made up the dataset. The repertoires were released in a freely available public database meant as a resource for research on the immune response to SARS-CoV-2. The samples were drawn from the first 160 participants of the ongoing ImmuneRACE study and from over a thousand subjects provided by 6 global collaborators. Sample metadata almost always included a de-identified subject ID, COVID-19 status, age in years and sex. Where available, HLA class I and class II types were taken from metadata supplied by the sample provider and were not determined by assay-based typing.

Enrolling through a virtual design, the prospective study's participants ranged in age from roughly 18 to 89 years and lived across about two dozen United States geographic areas. Cohort assignment in the prospective study relied on participant-reported clinical history from a screening survey and a study questionnaire. In the prospective study, whole blood, serum and a nasopharyngeal or oropharyngeal swab were collected from each participant by mobile phlebotomists. Over a 2-month period, participants in the prospective study had the option of providing additional blood draws and questionnaires. Prospective study blood samples were shipped either frozen or at room temperature before DNA extraction. Details on this clone: This clone's antigen is unknown. Within one base of it there is no much larger clone, and no base qualities were kept.

The paper's findings and limits, for the study overall: The amount of clinical and demographic metadata varied by source and participant and was provided uncurated.

Trimming leaves V shorter by 2 bases and J shorter by 3 bases, with the junction holding 15 bases beyond the gene matches. Looking up the germline V gene (reference sequence) yields CDR1 MNHEY and CDR2 SMNVEV. Inclusive of the bounding cysteine and phenylalanine, the CDR3 is 20 residues long. Only the CDR3 region is kept as DNA, spanning 60 bases read in frame from base 1. The immunoSEQ Assay, a bias-controlled multiplex PCR, was used to amplify TCRbeta CDR3 regions from genomic DNA. Regarding the original processing steps: Nucleated cell counts per sample were estimated from amplification of reference gene primers within the assay. To quantify the absolute abundance of each unique TCRbeta CDR3 rearrangement, sequence reads were collapsed and filtered. For each sample, productive Simpson clonality was calculated as the square root of Simpson's diversity index over productive rearrangements. Imported from immuneACCESS, the table was reduced by TCRdb to in-frame sequences with V and J called. These copies leave out some clones; in studies compared against another copy, an unresolved V gene accounts for under half, and the cause of the remainder is not known. That table gives V, J and clone size, and the DNA gave D and trimming. This sample lists nearly 250,000 clones; 65% to 90% were detected once. Together, the top ten hold approximately 9.6% of the sample.

Here the chain combines TRBV27 and TRBJ2-1; TRBD1 matches 11 bases in the middle. This TCR derives from a woman in her forties or fifties with acute COVID-19. The sequencing sample was made of PBMCs or T cells enriched from blood (not recorded which). The CDR3 corresponds to CASSLGQGAYHHLLYNEQFF. The bases read TGTGCCAGCAGTTTAGGACAGGGGGCTTATCACCACTTACTCTACAATGAGCAGTTCTTC.